This TCR beta chain was sequenced for a study of PD-1 blockade in classical Hodgkin lymphoma. CDR3 size: 14 residues. Germline V CDR1 and CDR2: MNHNY, SVGAGI (reference sequence). V lost 2 bases and J 4 bases, leaving 9 bases between the germline ends. Following autologous stem cell transplantation, relapse occurred in every patient, and exposure to brentuximab vedotin varied. Study observations and caveats: The study found that TCR diversity rose significantly by C4D1 in CD4+ but not CD8+ cells. The authors excluded patients who started nivolumab under 1 year after ASCT. Complete responders showed a baseline diversity that resembled the diversity of newly diagnosed patients.

Produced via immunoSEQ multiplex PCR; TCRdb's table is partial and in-frame only. This table has 20,000 or so clones, roughly 75% appearing once. Notes on this clone: Its antigen is undetermined.

J is TRBJ1-5 and V is TRBV6-6, with D tentatively TRBD1 (6 bases). This TCR was sampled from a human donor with classical Hodgkin lymphoma. The starting material was peripheral blood mononuclear cells (PBMCs), obtained before the second cycle of nivolumab. CDR3 DNA sequence: TGTGCCAGCAGTTACGAGGGGGGGAATCAGCCCCAGCATTTT. As protein: CASSYEGGNQPQHF.